This TCR beta chain came from a study of T cell responses to AZD1222 COVID-19 vaccine. A note on this clone: Its antigen is as yet unknown.

Study-level findings and limits: Two AZD1222 administrations were followed by greater Spike-specific TCR breadth and depth. Of spike-specific TCRs, nearly half reportedly target regions left unmutated in variants. A mostly white British donor set with more females was recruited, and clonal diversity was possibly underestimated. AZD1222 recipients seropositive at baseline numbered only five to seven.

The germline V and J ends were trimmed by 3 bases and 5 bases, with 13 bases remaining between them. Germline loops: CDR1 MDHEN, CDR2 SYDVKM. The CDR3 runs to 14 residues. Only in-frame clones appear in the TCRdb table, and some are missing; sequencing was by immunoSEQ multiplex PCR. This sample has about 110,000 clones, with roughly 87% found just once. This chain connects TRBV28 to TRBJ1-2; the D gene is possibly TRBD1 (5 bases). This specimen was peripheral blood, taken on day 0 of MenACWY control vaccination. This receptor was taken from an adult in good health. The CDR3 DNA is TGTGCCAGCAGTTTGGGGGGTCCTGGGTATGGCTACACCTTC. It translates to CASSLGGPGYGYTF.